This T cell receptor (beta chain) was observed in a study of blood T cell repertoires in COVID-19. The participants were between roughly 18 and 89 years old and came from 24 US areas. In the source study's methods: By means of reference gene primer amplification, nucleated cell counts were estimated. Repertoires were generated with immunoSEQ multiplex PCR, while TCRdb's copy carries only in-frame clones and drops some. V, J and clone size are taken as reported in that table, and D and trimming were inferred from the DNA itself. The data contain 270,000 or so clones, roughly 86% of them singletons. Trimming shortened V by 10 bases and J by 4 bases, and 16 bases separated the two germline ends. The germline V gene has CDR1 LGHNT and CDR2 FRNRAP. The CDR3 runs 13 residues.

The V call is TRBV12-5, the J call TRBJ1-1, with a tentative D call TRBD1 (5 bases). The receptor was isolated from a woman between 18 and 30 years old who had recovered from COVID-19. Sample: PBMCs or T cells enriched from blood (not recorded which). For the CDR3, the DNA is TGTGCTATCCTCTATAGGGGAGGCACTGAAGCTTTCTTT. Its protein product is CAILYRGGTEAFF.